This TCR beta chain was profiled in a study of blood T cell repertoires in COVID-19. Overall study: Both acute and convalescent COVID-19 samples were obtained from the United States, Italy and Spain.

Clones were sequenced by immunoSEQ multiplex PCR, and TCRdb holds only the in-frame ones, with some missing. This table holds 120,000 or so clones, approximately 81% found once. This CDR3 comprises 12 residues. Per the germline V gene, CDR1 is KGHDR and CDR2 is SFDVKD. V was cut by 3 bases and J by 8 bases, with 7 bases left in between. The chain couples TRBV24-1 to TRBJ1-3; D gene unclear. The sequence derives from a young woman who had recovered from COVID-19. The specimen sequenced was peripheral blood. Here the CDR3 reads CATSDERDTIYF. As DNA, the CDR3 is TGTGCCACCAGTGATGAGAGGGACACCATATATTTT.